This T cell receptor beta chain stems from a study of OX40 agonist ivuxolimab in advanced cancers. Study overall: A mean age of 60 years, range about 20 to 90, was recorded, and about 83% were male. People who had prior anti-PD-1, anti-PD-L1 or anti-CTLA-4 therapy could take part, and around 43% had some.

With respect to this clone: The antigen is unknown.

V gave up 4 bases and J gave up 8 bases, with 15 bases separating them. Germline V lookup: CDR1 SNHLY, CDR2 FYNNEI. The CDR3 is 14 residues long. General study points: Among T cells, CD8+ cells averaged more expanded clones than CD4+ cells.

Profiled with immunoSEQ multiplex PCR; TCRdb holds only in-frame clones, not every one. This sample has fewer than 85,000 clones; over 75% occur once, and the top ten carry approximately 8%. Material: CD4+ or CD8+ T cells sorted from blood, obtained in a trial of the OX40 agonist ivuxolimab. The chain joins TRBV2 to TRBJ2-1, with D possibly being TRBD2 (5 bases). The clonotype originates from an adult with an advanced solid tumor such as melanoma, head and neck, liver or kidney cancer. CDR3 sequence reads: CASSVRTKRDEQFF. The DNA of the CDR3 is TGTGCCAGCAGTGTTAGGACCAAGAGGGATGAGCAGTTCTTC.